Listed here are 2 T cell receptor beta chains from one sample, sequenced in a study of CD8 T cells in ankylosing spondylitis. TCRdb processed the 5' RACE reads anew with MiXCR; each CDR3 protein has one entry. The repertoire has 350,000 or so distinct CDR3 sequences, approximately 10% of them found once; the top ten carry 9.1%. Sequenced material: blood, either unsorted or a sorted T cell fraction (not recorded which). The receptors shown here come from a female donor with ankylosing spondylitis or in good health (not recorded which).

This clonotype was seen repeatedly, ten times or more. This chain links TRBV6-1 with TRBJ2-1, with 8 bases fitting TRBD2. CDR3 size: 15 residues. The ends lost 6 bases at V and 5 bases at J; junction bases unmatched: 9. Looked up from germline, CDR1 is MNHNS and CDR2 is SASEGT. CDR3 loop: CASRGAGVSHNEQFF. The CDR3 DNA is TGTGCCAGCAGGGGAGCGGGAGTTTCCCACAATGAGCAGTTCTTC.

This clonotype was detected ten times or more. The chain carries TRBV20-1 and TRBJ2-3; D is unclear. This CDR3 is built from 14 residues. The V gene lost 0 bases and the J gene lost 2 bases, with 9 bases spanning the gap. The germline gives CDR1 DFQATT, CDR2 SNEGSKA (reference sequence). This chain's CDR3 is CSARDLYITDTQYF. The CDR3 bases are TGCAGTGCTAGAGATCTATACATCACAGATACGCAGTATTTT.